Sequencing of this TCR beta chain was carried out in a study of molecular identifiers for immune sequencing clone quantification. As for the study in general: In replicates, the authors split RNA from roughly 20,000 or 100,000 naive CD8 cells five ways and sequenced four. Broader study findings: Whereas naive cells kept under 1% of molecules in clones above 20 RNA copies, such clones held over 98% in effectors.

As CD8+CD4-CCR7+CD45RA+ cells, naive CD8 T cells were sorted. Each CDR3 protein is one row after TCRdb ran MiXCR on the PCR reads. The sample records tens of thousands of distinct CDR3 sequences, roughly 20% being singletons. The table lists this clonotype with many counts. Its antigen remains unknown. The CDR3 extends over 15 amino acids. V lost 5 bases and J lost 3; bases outside the gene matches: 8. The germline CDR1 and CDR2 sequences are SGHAT and FQNNGV. The sequence came from a human donor in good health. Some libraries in this study had Jurkat cell RNA spiked in. This chain joins TRBV11-2 and TRBJ1-2, with 8 bases fitting TRBD1. Sequenced sample: naive CD8+ T cells from blood, with Jurkat cell RNA spiked in. Described subset: FACS-sorted CD8+CD4-CCR7+CD45RA+ naive T cells. CDR3 residues: CASSGGAGGHYGYTF. DNA of the CDR3: TGTGCCAGCAGCGGCGGGGCAGGGGGCCACTATGGCTACACCTTC.